Below, 26 T cell receptor beta chains from the same sample are listed, as sequenced in a study of blood T cell repertoires in COVID-19. Sequenced by immunoSEQ multiplex PCR; TCRdb stores in-frame clones only, minus some. The sample yields about 220,000 clones, almost 90% seen once. Sequencing was carried out using PBMCs or T cells enriched from blood (not recorded which). The receptors shown here come from a woman in her 50s with acute COVID-19.

This clone was detected only once. J is TRBJ2-1 and V is TRBV28; 8 bases line up with TRBD2. CDR1 and CDR2 (germline): MDHEN, SYDVKM. J lost 10 bases, V lost 4 bases, and 15 bases had no gene match. CDR3 size: 16 residues. CDR3 in DNA: TGTGCCAGCAGTTCCCCGGGGGGACTAGTCGGTCCCGAGCAGTTCTTC. This gives the protein CASSSPGGLVGPEQFF.

This chain joins TRBV5-4 and TRBJ1-1; D is uncertain. V was shortened by 3 bases and J by 3 bases, with 12 bases between the two germline ends. Germline CDR1 is SGHNT and CDR2 is YYREEE (reference sequence). This CDR3 spans 14 amino acids. CDR3 nucleotides: TGTGCCAGCAGCTCCTTTTCACGGGACACTGAAGCTTTCTTT. Translated: CASSSFSRDTEAFF.

The genes are TRBV29-1 and TRBJ2-1; 10 bases are a match to TRBD1. This CDR3 has 14 residues. With 7 bases clipped from V and 8 bases from J, the junction kept 11 bases outside the gene matches. The germline gives CDR1 SQVTM, CDR2 ANQGSEA. The CDR3 sequence: CSATGTGDVHEQFF. The CDR3 bases are TGCAGCGCCACCGGGACAGGGGACGTTCATGAGCAGTTCTTC.

The chain couples TRBV7-2 to TRBJ2-7; D may be TRBD2 (5 bases). The germline CDR1 and CDR2 sequences are SGHTA and FQGNSA. This CDR3 has 13 amino acids. V was cut by 2 bases and J by 4 bases, with 9 bases left in between. The CDR3 spells CASSLNGGYEQYF. CDR3 nucleotide sequence: TGTGCCAGCAGCTTAAATGGCGGGTACGAGCAGTACTTC.

This clone has only one observation. J is TRBJ1-1 and V is TRBV10-3; 9 bases are shared with TRBD1. CDR3 length: 16 amino acids. Trimming at V came to 0 bases and at J to 10 bases, leaving 12 bases not matched to a gene. CDR1 and CDR2 from the germline V gene are ENHRY and SYGVKD. The CDR3 sequence is CAISESTPGQGFGAFF. The CDR3 DNA reads as TGTGCCATCAGTGAGTCGACTCCGGGACAGGGATTTGGAGCTTTCTTT.

CDR3 DNA sequence: TGTGCCAGCAGCTTACGCCCTAGCGGCCTCTCTGGGGCCAACGTCCTGACTTTC. Protein sequence: CASSLRPSGLSGANVLTF. J is TRBJ2-6 and V is TRBV7-3; TRBD2 matches at 7 bases. The V gene end was trimmed by 2 bases and the J gene end by 0 bases; junction bases not matched to a gene: 7. Germline lookup yields CDR1 SGHTA and CDR2 FQGTGA. The CDR3 consists of 18 residues.

This chain joins TRBV19 and TRBJ1-1; D perhaps matches TRBD1 (6 bases). The CDR3 covers 13 residues. Germline loops: CDR1 LNHDA, CDR2 SQIVND (reference sequence). Trimming pared 1 base from V and 8 bases from J, leaving 11 bases between. The CDR3 reads CASSIARTDEAFF. In nucleotides, the CDR3 is TGTGCCAGTAGTATAGCCCGGACAGACGAAGCTTTCTTT.

The chain joins TRBV28 to TRBJ1-2; 8 bases agree with TRBD1. The CDR3 covers 16 residues. Germline trimming cut 1 base from V and 1 base from J; bases unmatched to any gene: 5. Germline lookup yields CDR1 MDHEN and CDR2 SYDVKM. In DNA, the CDR3 is TGTGCCAGCAGTTTATCCGGGACAGGCCTTAACTATGGCTACACCTTC. Translating it yields CASSLSGTGLNYGYTF.

This chain uses TRBV15 with TRBJ2-7; 8 bases map to TRBD2. The CDR3 loop spans 19 amino acids. Germline CDR1 and CDR2: LNHNV and YYDKDF (reference sequence). Trimming took 1 base from V and 0 from J; bases not matched to a gene: 14. The chain's CDR3 is CATSRGLRTSGRTSYEQYF. CDR3 in DNA: TGTGCCACCAGCAGAGGACTACGTACTAGCGGAAGGACCTCCTACGAGCAGTACTTC.

The V gene is TRBV27, the J gene TRBJ2-7; TRBD2 might be the D (5 bases). CDR1 is MNHEY and CDR2 is SMNVEV in the germline V gene (reference sequence). Trimming left V 4 bases short and J 1 base short, with 5 bases between. The CDR3 sequence is 12 residues long. CDR3 loop: CASSSGSYEQYF. The CDR3 DNA reads TGTGCCAGCAGTTCGGGGTCCTACGAGCAGTACTTC.

The V and J genes are TRBV9 and TRBJ1-2, with 8 bases identical to TRBD1. The germline CDR1 and CDR2 sequences are SGDLS and YYNGEE. The CDR3 contains 14 residues. V lost 3 bases and J lost 8; bases outside the gene matches: 9. The CDR3: CASSASRGLGGYTF. Here the CDR3 DNA reads TGTGCCAGCAGCGCATCCAGGGGGCTTGGGGGCTACACCTTC.

J is TRBJ1-1 and V is TRBV5-4; 7 positions agree with TRBD1. V lost 6 bases to trimming and J lost 1 base; unmatched junction nucleotides: 6. Germline V gives CDR1 SGHNT, CDR2 YYREEE (reference sequence). The CDR3 is 14 residues long. The CDR3 DNA sequence: TGTGCCAGCAAAGAGGGACAGAGGAACACTGAAGCTTTCTTT. Translation: CASKEGQRNTEAFF.

V is TRBV7-9 and J is TRBJ2-1, with 8 bases matching TRBD2. The CDR3 extends over 15 amino acids. The junction had 5 bases not matched to a gene; V was cut back by 3 bases and J by 4 bases. Per the germline V gene, CDR1 is SEHNR and CDR2 is FQNEAQ (reference sequence). The chain's CDR3 is CASSFVLAAYNEQFF. CDR3 nucleotides: TGTGCCAGCAGCTTTGTACTAGCGGCTTACAATGAGCAGTTCTTC.

This clone was counted between two and nine times. This rearrangement joins TRBV9 to TRBJ2-7, with 9 bases lining up with TRBD1. J lost 6 bases, V lost 0 bases, and 7 bases had no gene match. The CDR3 covers 15 residues. The germline CDR1 and CDR2 sequences are SGDLS and YYNGEE. DNA of the CDR3: TGTGCCAGCAGCGTAGGGGACAGGGTGTCTCCCGAGCAGTACTTC. Amino acid sequence: CASSVGDRVSPEQYF.

The CDR3 sequence is CASSQKSGWGITGNTIYF. The CDR3 coding sequence is TGCGCCAGCAGCCAAAAGAGCGGGTGGGGGATCACGGGAAACACCATATATTTT. The chain joins TRBV4-1 to TRBJ1-3; tentatively, D is TRBD1 (5 bases). The CDR3 extends over 18 amino acids. Germline-derived CDR1 and CDR2 are MGHRA and YSYEKL. The V gene lost 2 bases and the J gene lost 4 bases, with 21 bases spanning the gap.

The V call is TRBV7-2, the J call TRBJ2-4; the match to TRBD2 covers 12 bases. V lost 6 bases to trimming and J lost 0 bases; unmatched junction nucleotides: 3. CDR1 and CDR2 (germline): SGHTA, FQGNSA. The CDR3 contains 16 residues. The CDR3 DNA reads as TGTGCCAGCAGTCTGGGACTAGCGGGAGCCAAAAACATTCAGTACTTC. This translates into CASSLGLAGAKNIQYF.

This rearrangement joins TRBV11-2 to TRBJ2-2; 7 nucleotides agree with TRBD1. The V gene end was trimmed by 8 bases and the J gene end by 10 bases; junction bases not matched to a gene: 10. This CDR3 is built from 13 residues. The V gene's germline CDR1 is SGHAT and CDR2 FQNNGV. This chain's CDR3 is CASPRIGGVELFF. As DNA, the CDR3 is TGTGCCAGCCCTCGGATAGGGGGCGTGGAGCTGTTTTTT.

V gene TRBV7-2 combines with J gene TRBJ2-1, with TRBD2 matching over 13 bases. The germline gives CDR1 SGHTA, CDR2 FQGNSA. The CDR3 runs 16 residues. J gave up 8 bases and V 2 bases, and 6 bases lay outside the gene matches. CDR3 nucleotide sequence: TGTGCCAGCAGCTTAACCGGGACTAGCGGGATGCATGAGCAGTTCTTC. This codes for CASSLTGTSGMHEQFF.

This chain joins TRBV19 and TRBJ1-1; 10 bases are shared with TRBD1. The V segment lost 5 bases and the J segment 4 bases; nucleotides outside the gene matches: 7. Germline V gene sequence: CDR1 LNHDA, CDR2 SQIVND (reference sequence). This CDR3 is 15 amino acids long. The DNA for the CDR3 is TGTGCCAGTAGTTTCATAGGGACAGGGGCCACTGAAGCTTTCTTT. Amino acid sequence: CASSFIGTGATEAFF. Full variable domain (remainder filled in from reference TRBV19 and TRBJ1-1): DGGITQSPKYLFRKEGQNVTLSCEQNLNHDAMYWYRQDPGQGLRLIYYSQIVNDFQKGDIAEGYSVSREKKESFPLTVTSAQKNPTAFYLCASSFIGTGATEAFFGQGTRLTVV.

This rearrangement joins TRBV28 to TRBJ2-1; 7 positions match TRBD1. V shed 3 bases, J shed 12 bases, and the junction held 2 bases outside the gene matches. Germline V gives CDR1 MDHEN, CDR2 SYDVKM. This CDR3 spans 11 amino acids. The DNA of the CDR3 is TGTGCCAGCAGTTTGAGACAGGGGCAGTTCTTC. Translated, it gives CASSLRQGQFF.

V gene TRBV18 combines with J gene TRBJ1-3, with D possibly matching TRBD1 (6 bases). Germline V gene sequence: CDR1 KGHSH, CDR2 LQKENI. Deletions cut 4 bases from V and 0 bases from J, with 10 bases between. This CDR3 has 15 amino acids. CDR3 in DNA: TGTGCCAGCTCACAGAGACAGGACTCTGGAAACACCATATATTTT. This gives the protein CASSQRQDSGNTIYF.

The V call is TRBV9, the J call TRBJ2-3; 9 bases are shared with TRBD2. The V gene end was trimmed by 0 bases and the J gene end by 4 bases; junction bases not matched to a gene: 3. CDR3 length: 15 residues. Germline CDR1 SGDLS, CDR2 YYNGEE. CDR3 sequence reads: CASSVEGGRADTQYF. The CDR3 DNA is TGTGCCAGCAGCGTAGAGGGCGGGAGGGCAGATACGCAGTATTTT.

The V gene is TRBV7-9, the J gene TRBJ2-7; D remains ambiguous. V lost 4 bases to trimming and J lost 1 base, with 14 bases between them. Per the germline V gene, CDR1 is SEHNR and CDR2 is FQNEAQ (reference sequence). The length of the CDR3 is 15 residues. Here the CDR3 reads CASSSGLTASYEQYF. In DNA form, the CDR3 reads TGTGCCAGCAGCTCAGGTCTAACCGCTTCCTACGAGCAGTACTTC.

This chain links TRBV7-3 with TRBJ1-1, with 9 positions matching TRBD1. The CDR3 is made up of 13 amino acids. V gave up 6 bases and J gave up 10 bases; unmatched junction bases: 9. The V gene's germline CDR1 is SGHTA and CDR2 FQGTGA. The chain's CDR3 is CASSNPGTGRAFF. In DNA, the CDR3 is TGTGCCAGCAGTAATCCGGGGACAGGGCGAGCTTTCTTT.

Here the CDR3 reads CATSKGLLYNEQFF. CDR3 coding DNA: TGTGCCACCAGCAAAGGACTACTTTACAATGAGCAGTTCTTC. The rearrangement uses TRBV15 and TRBJ2-1, with a tentative D call TRBD2 (6 bases). The germline V gene has CDR1 LNHNV and CDR2 YYDKDF (reference sequence). The CDR3 contains 14 residues. V lost 4 bases and J 4 bases, leaving 11 bases between the germline ends.

This clone was recorded once. The chain carries TRBV10-3 and TRBJ2-2; the match to TRBD1 covers 11 bases. This CDR3 contains 15 residues. CDR1 and CDR2 (germline): ENHRY, SYGVKD. V gave up 6 bases and J gave up 4 bases; unmatched junction bases: 4. The CDR3 nucleotides are TGTGCCATCAGGGCCGGACAGGGGGCCACCGGGGAGCTGTTTTTT. It specifies CAIRAGQGATGELFF.